The clone carrying this T cell receptor (beta chain) has more than one count but fewer than ten. Its cognate antigen is unknown. The CDR3 loop spans 14 amino acids. Germline V gene data show CDR1 as MDHEN and CDR2 as SYDVKM. Trimming took 6 bases from V and 5 from J; bases not matched to a gene: 6. This record belongs to a study of beta chain features in type 1 diabetes. Reverse transcribing all isolated RNA meant expressed TCRB transcripts were sequenced. Sequencing was performed with immunoSEQ multiplex PCR; in TCRdb, only in-frame clones are kept and a portion is missing. Among fewer than 550,000 clones listed, 9.5% to 12% were seen once. Regarding the study as a whole: Fewer junction insertions and more nucleotide deletions appeared in type 1 diabetes patients.

The clonotype originates from a woman between 18 and 29 years old in good health. Sequenced material: naive CD4+ T cells from blood. This chain joins TRBV28 and TRBJ1-4; 7 bases are a match to TRBD1. This CDR3 is CASSSGTENEKLFF. In nucleotides, the CDR3 is TGTGCCAGCAGCTCCGGGACAGAGAATGAAAAACTGTTTTTT.